The present T cell receptor (beta chain) was sequenced within a study of neurological immune-mediated disorders (dated by TCRdb to the late 2010s). Regarding the study in general: Using UMI-based sequencing, the study compared peripheral blood TCR-beta repertoires from patients with HTLV-I-associated myelopathy (HAM/TSP), patients with multiple sclerosis, and healthy controls. Alongside PBMC samples, the set of some 98 TCR-beta libraries contained longitudinal samples, technical triplicates, and paired CD4+ and CD8+ T-cell subsets that had been sorted. Of the 70 or so subjects in the cohort, some 15 were HAM/TSP patients, some 34 were multiple sclerosis patients, and 20 were healthy controls.

The CDR3 sequence holds 14 residues, the cysteine and phenylalanine included. CDR3 DNA is the only sequence kept; it has 42 bases, read in frame from the first base. Between the V and J ends, shortened by 4 bases and 1 base respectively, the junction contains 13 bases. The germline V gene (reference sequence) sets CDR1 to DFQATT and CDR2 to SNEGSKA. The paper's findings and limits, for the study overall: TCR clonal expansion was highest in HAM/TSP patients and lowest in MS patients, with MS patients falling below even healthy controls. No identical CDR3 amino acid sequences were found to be shared among expanded clones across subjects, suggesting that TCR-beta repertoires were private in all groups.

cDNA was synthesized by template-switch 5'RACE using a primer with a 10-nucleotide random unique molecular identifier that tagged each TCR transcript. Every sequencing run yielded over 180 million TCR-beta sequences covering 15-18 subjects. The RNeasy kit was used to extract total RNA. The KAPA Real-time Library Amplification kit was used to amplify TCR-beta VDJ regions with primers targeting the TCR constant region and the 5'RACE anchor. A first PCR added sample indexes and Illumina adaptors, and a second PCR then raised library yield. After Ampure bead purification, the TCR product of roughly 650 bp was size-selected on a 2% E-gel SizeSelection system. Before pooling, libraries had their quality checked on a Bioanalyzer, their concentration measured with Qubit, and their quantity determined with the Kapa Library Quantification kit. An Illumina HiSeq 2500 was used to sequence the libraries paired-end at 2 x 150 bp. To increase sequence diversity, about 23-32% phiX was spiked into each library pool. On the authors' methods: The quality-filtered reads were processed with the UMI-based MiGEC pipeline, whose error correction step removed more than 80% of the raw TCR sequences. VDJ genes were aligned to IMGT germline references, and each clonotype was defined by a unique CDR3 amino acid sequence together with V-J genes. Clonal expansion, Shannon diversity and CDR3 relatedness (CalcPairwiseDistances, ClusterSamples) were evaluated with VDJtools, and phylogenetic trees were built with CLCbio workbench. Expanded clones were defined as having at least 8 unique UMIs, based on coefficient-of-variation modelling across technical triplicates. TCRdb reprocessing: public reads trimmed at Q25 with fastp, clones called with MiXCR, in-frame beta chains kept. Rows with a matching CDR3 protein are joined into one entry that keeps the most common DNA and genes. Clone size and V and J calls follow TCRdb, not the original study. This sample lists around 31,000 distinct CDR3 sequences; under 5% were detected once. The ten largest clones capture 25% of the sample.

This clonotype was seen many times. The target of this receptor is not known. No base quality information exists; no much larger clone differs at one position. Blood bank volunteers in Maryland, USA served as the healthy controls. TCR libraries for sorted subsets were made from 800,000 to 1,000,000 sorted CD4+ or CD8+ T cells. Peripheral blood underwent Ficoll-Hypaque density gradient centrifugation to isolate PBMCs, which were then cryopreserved in liquid nitrogen. Paired sorted CD4+ and CD8+ subsets came from healthy controls, HAM/TSP patients and MS patients. This sequence uses TRBV20-1 and TRBJ1-1; confidence is insufficient to name the D gene. The specimen was CD4+ T cells from blood. This TCR derives from a woman aged 40-49 years in good health. In nucleotides, the sequence is TGCAGTGCTAAAGGGTTGATTGAGAACACTGAAGCTTTCTTT. This yields the protein CSAKGLIENTEAFF.